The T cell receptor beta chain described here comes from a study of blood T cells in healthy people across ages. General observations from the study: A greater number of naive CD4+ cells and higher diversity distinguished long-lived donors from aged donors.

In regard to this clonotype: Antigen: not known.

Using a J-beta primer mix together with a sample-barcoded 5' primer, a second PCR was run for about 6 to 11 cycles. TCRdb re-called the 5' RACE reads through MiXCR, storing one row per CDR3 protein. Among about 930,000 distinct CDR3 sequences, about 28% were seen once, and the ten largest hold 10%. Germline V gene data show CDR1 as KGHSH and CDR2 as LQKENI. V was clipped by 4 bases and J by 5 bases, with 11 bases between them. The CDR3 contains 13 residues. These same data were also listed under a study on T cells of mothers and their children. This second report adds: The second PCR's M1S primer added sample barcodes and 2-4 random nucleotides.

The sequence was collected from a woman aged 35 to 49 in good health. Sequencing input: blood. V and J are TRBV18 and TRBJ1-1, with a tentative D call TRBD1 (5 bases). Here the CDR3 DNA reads TGTGCCAGCTCACAGGGGTTGGGGACTGAAGCTTTCTTT. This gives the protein CASSQGLGTEAFF.